This is a list of T cell receptor beta chains from one sample in a study of TIL therapy for anti-PD-1-resistant metastatic lung cancer. Sequencing used immunoSEQ multiplex PCR; TCRdb keeps in-frame clones, though not all of them. The table records 60,000 or so clones, about two thirds of them present only once. The sequenced sample was blood, obtained at baseline. The receptors here all came from a person between 25 and 79 years old with non-small cell lung cancer. CDR3s include the opening cysteine and the closing phenylalanine or tryptophan. D genes are given only for firm matches. Clone size is stated in some rows and not others, as once, few, many or a class when expanded.

V gene	D gene	J gene	clone size	CDR3 protein	CDR3 DNA
TRBV14	.	TRBJ2-7	few	CASSPSISYEQYF	TGTGCCAGCAGCCCTTCTATATCCTACGAGCAGTACTTC
TRBV7-4	TRBD2	TRBJ2-7	.	CASSLASGRGYEQYF	TGTGCCAGCAGCTTAGCTAGCGGGAGGGGATACGAGCAGTACTTC
TRBV6-6	.	TRBJ2-1	few	CASSRDPYNEQFF	TGTGCCAGCAGTAGGGACCCCTACAATGAGCAGTTCTTC
TRBV6-1	.	TRBJ2-7	.	CASSALAYEQYF	TGTGCCAGCAGCGCACTAGCCTACGAGCAGTACTTC
TRBV30	TRBD1	TRBJ1-4	few	CAWSVRRGRDEKLFF	TGTGCCTGGAGTGTACGTAGGGGGCGAGATGAAAAACTGTTTTTT
TRBV27	.	TRBJ2-1	.	CASRGLGLYNEQFF	TGTGCCAGCAGGGGATTGGGTCTGTACAATGAGCAGTTCTTC
TRBV7-8	.	TRBJ2-3	.	CASSLVTSLSTDTQYF	TGTGCCAGCAGCTTAGTTACTAGCCTCAGCACAGATACGCAGTATTTT
TRBV6-1	TRBD2	TRBJ2-1	.	CASSEMGLAGGIYNEQFF	TGTGCCAGCAGTGAGATGGGACTAGCGGGAGGGATATACAATGAGCAGTTCTTC
TRBV2	TRBD1	TRBJ2-5	.	CASKRTGGETQYF	TGTGCCTCCAAGCGCACAGGGGGGGAGACCCAGTACTTC
TRBV5-1	TRBD1	TRBJ1-4	.	CASSLGQGLTNEKLFF	TGCGCCAGCAGCTTGGGACAGGGGTTAACTAATGAAAAACTGTTTTTT
TRBV5-1	.	TRBJ1-2	.	CASSLGSGMRGYTF	TGCGCCAGCAGCTTAGGTTCAGGGATGAGGGGCTACACCTTC
TRBV2	.	TRBJ1-5	few	CASSEGSYQPQHF	TGTGCCAGCAGTGAGGGGTCATACCAGCCCCAGCATTTT
TRBV27	.	TRBJ2-7	once	CASTIKQGGSEQYF	TGTGCCAGCACGATAAAACAGGGGGGGAGCGAGCAGTACTTC
TRBV6-5	.	TRBJ1-5	.	CASSYSSIGQPQHF	TGTGCCAGCAGTTACTCGAGTATAGGTCAGCCCCAGCATTTT
TRBV20-1	TRBD1	TRBJ1-2	.	CSARTGYGYTF	TGCAGTGCAAGGACAGGGTATGGCTACACCTTC
TRBV28	TRBD2	TRBJ2-4	once	CASSPRLAGQTNIQYF	TGTGCCAGCAGTCCGCGACTAGCGGGACAGACAAACATTCAGTACTTC
TRBV6-1	.	TRBJ1-1	.	CASILTRETYAFF	TGTGCCAGCATTTTAACCAGGGAAACGTATGCTTTCTTT
TRBV19	.	TRBJ1-1	few	CASAPLLNTEAFF	TGTGCCAGTGCCCCGTTACTGAACACTGAAGCTTTCTTT
TRBV7-9	TRBD2	TRBJ2-1	.	CASSFPGGTNEQFF	TGTGCCAGCAGCTTTCCCGGGGGGACCAATGAGCAGTTCTTC
TRBV2	.	TRBJ1-1	.	CASGGEVNTEAFF	TGTGCCAGTGGAGGGGAGGTGAACACTGAAGCTTTCTTT
TRBV6-1	.	TRBJ2-2	.	CASSDKGPYTGELFF	TGTGCCAGCAGTGACAAGGGCCCCTACACCGGGGAGCTGTTTTTT
TRBV5-1	TRBD1	TRBJ1-1	.	CASSTAGGANTEAFF	TGCGCCAGCAGCACGGCAGGGGGCGCGAACACTGAAGCTTTCTTT
TRBV6-1	.	TRBJ2-7	.	CASGVWGGDYEQYF	TGTGCCAGCGGCGTTTGGGGAGGCGACTACGAGCAGTACTTC
TRBV19	.	TRBJ2-6	.	CASSMKMAGANVLTF	TGTGCCAGTAGTATGAAGATGGCGGGGGCCAACGTCCTGACTTTC
TRBV11-2	.	TRBJ1-6	.	CASSLFPSSYNSPLHF	TGTGCCAGCAGCCTCTTTCCGAGCTCCTATAATTCACCCCTCCACTTT
TRBV5-1	.	TRBJ1-2	.	CATKISSGSDYGYTF	TGCGCCACCAAAATCAGTTCCGGGTCTGACTATGGCTACACCTTC
TRBV30	.	TRBJ1-2	.	CAWKSRYANYGYTF	TGTGCCTGGAAGTCCAGATACGCTAACTATGGCTACACCTTC
TRBV10-3	.	TRBJ2-3	.	CAISEPRGFTDTQYF	TGTGCCATCAGTGAGCCGAGGGGGTTCACAGATACGCAGTATTTT
TRBV5-1	TRBD2	TRBJ2-5	once	CASSLGVLAGPQETQYF	TGCGCCAGCAGCTTGGGAGTACTAGCGGGTCCCCAAGAGACCCAGTACTTC
TRBV11-3	.	TRBJ1-1	.	CASSSQGKTEAFF	TGTGCCAGCAGCTCACAGGGTAAAACTGAAGCTTTCTTT
TRBV6-6	.	TRBJ1-1	.	CASSTRLGNTEAFF	TGTGCCAGCAGTACGCGGTTGGGGAACACTGAAGCTTTCTTT
TRBV5-1	TRBD1	TRBJ1-1	few	CASSLTGAEAFF	TGCGCCAGCAGCCTTACAGGGGCTGAAGCTTTCTTT
TRBV19	TRBD2	TRBJ2-3	.	CASRLAGAVDTQYF	TGTGCCAGTAGGTTAGCGGGGGCGGTAGATACGCAGTATTTT
TRBV7-9	.	TRBJ2-2	.	CASSLVPENTGELFF	TGTGCCAGCAGCTTAGTTCCCGAGAACACCGGGGAGCTGTTTTTT
TRBV7-8	.	TRBJ1-3	.	CASTPSTGRGNTIYF	TGTGCCAGCACCCCCTCGACGGGGAGGGGAAACACCATATATTTT
TRBV13	TRBD2	TRBJ2-7	few	CASTLSGGGYEQYF	TGTGCCAGCACCCTTTCTGGGGGGGGATACGAGCAGTACTTC
TRBV29-1	.	TRBJ2-7	once	CSVGTSVEQYF	TGCAGCGTTGGGACGTCGGTCGAGCAGTACTTC
TRBV5-6	TRBD1	TRBJ2-7	once	CASSLLGTGATREQYF	TGTGCCAGCAGCTTGCTCGGGACAGGGGCGACGCGCGAGCAGTACTTC
TRBV11-2	.	TRBJ2-1	.	CASSLLAVSYNEQFF	TGTGCCAGCAGCTTATTGGCAGTCTCCTACAATGAGCAGTTCTTC
TRBV13	TRBD2	TRBJ2-2	.	CASSDRLAGGFGELFF	TGTGCCAGCAGCGACCGACTAGCGGGGGGTTTCGGGGAGCTGTTTTTT
TRBV2	TRBD1	TRBJ1-5	.	CASTAVAGGQPQHF	TGTGCCAGCACCGCCGTGGCAGGGGGTCAGCCCCAGCATTTT
TRBV6-1	TRBD1	TRBJ2-1	.	CASSALTGQGDYEQFF	TGTGCCAGCAGTGCCTTGACGGGACAGGGGGATTATGAGCAGTTCTTC
TRBV5-6	.	TRBJ2-7	.	CASSLGHGTYEQYF	TGTGCCAGCAGCTTGGGGCACGGGACCTACGAGCAGTACTTC
TRBV5-4	TRBD1	TRBJ2-7	few	CASSWDRGHEQYF	TGTGCCAGCAGCTGGGACAGGGGCCACGAGCAGTACTTC
TRBV29-1	TRBD1	TRBJ1-4	.	CSVEDRDRGDKLFF	TGCAGCGTCGAAGACCGGGACAGGGGCGACAAACTGTTTTTT
TRBV6-8	TRBD2	TRBJ2-5	.	CASSIGTSGGIKETQYF	TGTGCCAGCAGTATCGGGACTAGCGGGGGAATAAAAGAGACCCAGTACTTC
TRBV6-6	.	TRBJ2-2	.	CASRQSNTGELFF	TGTGCCTCGAGACAGTCGAACACCGGGGAGCTGTTTTTT
TRBV5-1	.	TRBJ2-7	.	CASSSDTEQYF	TGCGCCAGCAGCTCGGACACCGAGCAGTACTTC
TRBV29-1	.	TRBJ2-7	.	CSVLQPGFAGEQYF	TGCAGCGTTTTACAGCCGGGCTTCGCCGGAGAGCAGTACTTC
TRBV7-8	.	TRBJ2-7	.	CASSLGSARTYEQYF	TGTGCCAGCAGCTTAGGGTCGGCTAGGACCTACGAGCAGTACTTC
TRBV27	TRBD2	TRBJ2-1	.	CASSAGLAVYNEQFF	TGTGCCAGCAGTGCGGGACTAGCGGTCTACAATGAGCAGTTCTTC
TRBV5-1	.	TRBJ1-1	.	CASSLGGLMNTEAFF	TGCGCCAGCAGCTTGGGAGGGCTTATGAACACTGAAGCTTTCTTT
TRBV27	.	TRBJ2-1	.	CASSLGGFYNEQFF	TGTGCCAGCAGTTTAGGGGGATTTTACAATGAGCAGTTCTTC
TRBV19	TRBD1	TRBJ2-7	.	CASSDRGLEQYF	TGTGCCAGTTCGGACAGGGGGCTCGAGCAGTACTTC
TRBV10-3	TRBD1	TRBJ1-4	once	CAISPGGHEKLFF	TGTGCCATCAGTCCAGGGGGCCATGAAAAACTGTTTTTT
TRBV7-3	.	TRBJ1-1	.	CASSMTGNTEAFF	TGTGCCAGCAGCATGACAGGTAACACTGAAGCTTTCTTT